The next 20 T cell receptor beta chains were all read from a single sample in a study of blood T cell repertoires in COVID-19. Only in-frame clones appear in the TCRdb table, and some are missing; sequencing was by immunoSEQ multiplex PCR. The data show about 100,000 clones, approximately 80% seen once. The sequenced sample consisted of peripheral blood. All receptors derive from a man aged 45 to 65 with active or convalescent COVID-19.

The rearrangement uses TRBV19 and TRBJ1-1; 9 positions agree with TRBD1. CDR3 size: 13 residues. Germline trimming cut 4 bases from V and 10 bases from J; bases unmatched to any gene: 7. Per germline, CDR1 LNHDA and CDR2 SQIVND (reference sequence). CDR3 region: CASSKGDRARAFF. As DNA, the CDR3 is TGTGCCAGTAGTAAAGGGGACAGGGCTCGAGCTTTCTTT.

The CDR3 sequence is CASSLPGQGLLTIYF. In DNA, the CDR3 is TGTGCCAGTAGTCTTCCGGGACAGGGACTTCTCACCATATATTTT. The chain couples TRBV19 to TRBJ1-3, with 9 bases identical to TRBD1. Trimming at V came to 5 bases and at J to 9 bases, leaving 11 bases not matched to a gene. There are 15 residues in the CDR3. Germline V lookup: CDR1 LNHDA, CDR2 SQIVND (reference sequence).

The J gene is TRBJ2-5, the V gene TRBV9, with TRBD2 matching over 9 bases. The CDR3 spans 17 residues. V was pared by 4 bases and J by 2 bases, with 12 bases of the junction left unmatched. Germline CDR1 and CDR2: SGDLS and YYNGEE. The CDR3 nucleotides read TGTGCCAGCAGCCTCCAGCGGGGGAGCGGGAGGCAAGAGACCCAGTACTTC. It yields the protein CASSLQRGSGRQETQYF.

The chain uses TRBV7-3 and TRBJ2-3, with TRBD2 as a possible D gene (5 bases). This CDR3 has 15 residues. V lost 2 bases and J 0 bases, leaving 9 bases between the germline ends. Germline assignment: CDR1 SGHTA and CDR2 FQGTGA. The CDR3 DNA reads as TGTGCCAGCAGCTTAGGGAGTACTAGCACAGATACGCAGTATTTT. Its protein product is CASSLGSTSTDTQYF.

This sequence joins TRBV10-3 and TRBJ1-1, with TRBD1 identical over 8 bases. Per germline, CDR1 ENHRY and CDR2 SYGVKD. The CDR3 runs 15 residues. The J segment lost 3 bases and the V segment lost 4 bases, leaving 7 bases of the junction unmatched. The DNA of the CDR3 is TGTGCCATCAGTGGAAGGGACAGGAGAGACACTGAAGCTTTCTTT. Encoded protein: CAISGRDRRDTEAFF.

This clone is a singleton in its sample. The V call is TRBV28, the J call TRBJ1-2, with D uncertain. The CDR3 length is 12 residues. The germline V gene has CDR1 MDHEN and CDR2 SYDVKM. Trimming removed 3 bases at V and 7 bases at J, with 9 bases between. This chain's CDR3 is CASSFPVAGYTF. The CDR3 DNA reads TGTGCCAGCAGTTTCCCAGTCGCTGGCTACACCTTC.

V is TRBV6-5 and J is TRBJ2-7; 7 bases align to TRBD2. The length of the CDR3 is 13 residues. V shed 6 bases and J 5 bases; nucleotides not matched to a gene: 7. Looked up from germline, CDR1 is MNHEY and CDR2 is SVGAGI. DNA of the CDR3: TGTGCCAGCAGGGTAACTAGCGTTGACGAGCAGTACTTC. Translating gives CASRVTSVDEQYF.

This rearrangement joins TRBV27 to TRBJ2-1; no clear D. CDR3 length equals 15 residues. Trimming left V 2 bases short and J 4 bases short, with 12 bases between. Per the germline V gene, CDR1 is MNHEY and CDR2 is SMNVEV (reference sequence). CDR3 residues: CASSLVTLTYNEQFF. The DNA of the CDR3 is TGTGCCAGCAGTTTAGTCACGCTTACATACAATGAGCAGTTCTTC.

This clone was picked up one time. The chain employs TRBV18 and TRBJ2-1, with TRBD1 matching over 9 bases. Germline values: CDR1 KGHSH, CDR2 LQKENI. This CDR3 region has 16 residues. J lost 7 bases, V lost 3 bases, and 10 bases had no gene match. CDR3 loop: CASSPRPGTGMNEQFF. In DNA form, the CDR3 reads TGTGCCAGCTCACCCCGCCCAGGGACAGGGATGAATGAGCAGTTCTTC.

The chain combines TRBV4-1 with TRBJ2-1; possible D gene TRBD2, 6 bases. V gave up 4 bases and J gave up 5 bases, with 12 bases separating them. The CDR3 is made up of 14 amino acids. Germline V lookup: CDR1 MGHRA, CDR2 YSYEKL. The CDR3 DNA is TGCGCCAGCAGCCTGGTAGCGGCCAACAATGAGCAGTTCTTC. Amino acids: CASSLVAANNEQFF.

The sample holds one count of this clone. This chain uses TRBV25-1 with TRBJ2-5; a weak D match, TRBD1 (5 bases). Trimming pared 3 bases from V and 5 bases from J, leaving 10 bases between. Germline assignment: CDR1 MGHDK and CDR2 SYGVNS. The CDR3 runs to 13 residues. The DNA of the CDR3 is TGTGCCAGCAGTGAGGCAGGGCGCGAGACCCAGTACTTC. It is translated as CASSEAGRETQYF. Full variable domain (outside the CDR3, taken from reference TRBV25-1 and TRBJ2-5): EADIYQTPRYLVIGTGKKITLECSQTMGHDKMYWYQQDPGMELHLIHYSYGVNSTEKGDLSSESTVSRIRTEHFPLTLESARPSHTSQYLCASSEAGRETQYFGPGTRLLVL.

This clone was counted a few times. The V gene is TRBV6-5, the J gene TRBJ2-7, with 7 bases matching TRBD1. Germline assignment: CDR1 MNHEY and CDR2 SVGAGI. With V trimmed by 4 bases and J by 5 bases, 5 bases remained unmatched. This CDR3 region has 13 residues. CDR3 DNA sequence: TGTGCCAGCAGTTTACAGGGGCGCGACGAGCAGTACTTC. This encodes CASSLQGRDEQYF.

The chain couples TRBV7-6 to TRBJ2-7; possible D gene TRBD2, 5 bases. This CDR3 contains 14 residues. Trimming removed 0 bases at V and 6 bases at J, with 12 bases between. Germline V gives CDR1 SGHVS, CDR2 FNYEAQ. In nucleotides, the CDR3 is TGTGCCAGCAGCTTAGCTCAAGCTCGGGGCGAGCAGTACTTC. It yields the protein CASSLAQARGEQYF.

This clone was counted a few times. This chain's CDR3 is CASRRQVTLHF. CDR3 nucleotides: TGTGCCAGCAGACGACAGGTCACCCTCCACTTT. This sequence joins TRBV2 and TRBJ1-6, with D possibly matching TRBD1 (6 bases). V gave up 6 bases and J gave up 14 bases, with 11 bases separating them. The germline CDR1 and CDR2 sequences are SNHLY and FYNNEI. This CDR3 comprises 11 residues.

This chain links TRBV21-1 with TRBJ2-7; the D segment call TRBD1 is taken from the table without a DNA check. TRBV21-1 is a pseudogene. The CDR3 has 17 amino acids. Written as DNA, the CDR3 is TGTGCCAGCAGCCACGCTGAAGGGGCTAGATTTCGGGTCGAGCAGTACTTC. Translated: CASSHAEGARFRVEQYF.

The chain couples TRBV28 to TRBJ1-4; D is uncertain. This CDR3 comprises 14 residues. V was trimmed by 6 bases and J by 5 bases, leaving 13 bases between them. From germline, CDR1 is MDHEN and CDR2 SYDVKM. CDR3 sequence (DNA): TGTGCCAGCAGCCTGACGGGTAGAAATGAAAAACTGTTTTTT. Its translation: CASSLTGRNEKLFF.

The rearrangement joins TRBV6-1 to TRBJ1-2; TRBD1 aligns across 7 bases. The CDR3 extends over 13 amino acids. Germline V gives CDR1 MNHNS, CDR2 SASEGT. J lost 5 bases, V lost 2 bases, and 2 bases had no gene match. CDR3 sequence (DNA): TGTGCCAGCAGTGAAACAGGGGCTTATGGCTACACCTTC. This gives the protein CASSETGAYGYTF.

This clone was found many times. The rearrangement joins TRBV7-3 to TRBJ2-3; D gene uncertain. Germline CDR1 and CDR2: SGHTA and FQGTGA. The CDR3 sequence is 14 residues long. The V gene lost 2 bases and the J gene lost 2 bases, with 8 bases spanning the gap. The CDR3 nucleotides are TGTGCCAGCAGCTTATCCACCTACACAGATACGCAGTATTTT. This gives the protein CASSLSTYTDTQYF.

This chain uses TRBV2 with TRBJ1-1; D not certain. Per germline, CDR1 SNHLY and CDR2 FYNNEI. Trimming left V 0 bases short and J 8 bases short, with 10 bases between. This CDR3 has 13 residues. The CDR3, as DNA: TGTGCCAGCAGTGAAGCTGAGGTCATCGAAGCTTTCTTT. Encoded protein: CASSEAEVIEAFF.

The rearrangement uses TRBV24-1 and TRBJ2-5; 9 nucleotides match TRBD1. The CDR3 runs 14 residues. Germline CDR1 KGHDR, CDR2 SFDVKD. V shed 9 bases, J shed 6 bases, and the junction held 10 bases outside the gene matches. The CDR3 bases are TGTGCCACCTGTCCGAGGGACAGGGTAAAGACCCAGTACTTC. Amino acids: CATCPRDRVKTQYF.